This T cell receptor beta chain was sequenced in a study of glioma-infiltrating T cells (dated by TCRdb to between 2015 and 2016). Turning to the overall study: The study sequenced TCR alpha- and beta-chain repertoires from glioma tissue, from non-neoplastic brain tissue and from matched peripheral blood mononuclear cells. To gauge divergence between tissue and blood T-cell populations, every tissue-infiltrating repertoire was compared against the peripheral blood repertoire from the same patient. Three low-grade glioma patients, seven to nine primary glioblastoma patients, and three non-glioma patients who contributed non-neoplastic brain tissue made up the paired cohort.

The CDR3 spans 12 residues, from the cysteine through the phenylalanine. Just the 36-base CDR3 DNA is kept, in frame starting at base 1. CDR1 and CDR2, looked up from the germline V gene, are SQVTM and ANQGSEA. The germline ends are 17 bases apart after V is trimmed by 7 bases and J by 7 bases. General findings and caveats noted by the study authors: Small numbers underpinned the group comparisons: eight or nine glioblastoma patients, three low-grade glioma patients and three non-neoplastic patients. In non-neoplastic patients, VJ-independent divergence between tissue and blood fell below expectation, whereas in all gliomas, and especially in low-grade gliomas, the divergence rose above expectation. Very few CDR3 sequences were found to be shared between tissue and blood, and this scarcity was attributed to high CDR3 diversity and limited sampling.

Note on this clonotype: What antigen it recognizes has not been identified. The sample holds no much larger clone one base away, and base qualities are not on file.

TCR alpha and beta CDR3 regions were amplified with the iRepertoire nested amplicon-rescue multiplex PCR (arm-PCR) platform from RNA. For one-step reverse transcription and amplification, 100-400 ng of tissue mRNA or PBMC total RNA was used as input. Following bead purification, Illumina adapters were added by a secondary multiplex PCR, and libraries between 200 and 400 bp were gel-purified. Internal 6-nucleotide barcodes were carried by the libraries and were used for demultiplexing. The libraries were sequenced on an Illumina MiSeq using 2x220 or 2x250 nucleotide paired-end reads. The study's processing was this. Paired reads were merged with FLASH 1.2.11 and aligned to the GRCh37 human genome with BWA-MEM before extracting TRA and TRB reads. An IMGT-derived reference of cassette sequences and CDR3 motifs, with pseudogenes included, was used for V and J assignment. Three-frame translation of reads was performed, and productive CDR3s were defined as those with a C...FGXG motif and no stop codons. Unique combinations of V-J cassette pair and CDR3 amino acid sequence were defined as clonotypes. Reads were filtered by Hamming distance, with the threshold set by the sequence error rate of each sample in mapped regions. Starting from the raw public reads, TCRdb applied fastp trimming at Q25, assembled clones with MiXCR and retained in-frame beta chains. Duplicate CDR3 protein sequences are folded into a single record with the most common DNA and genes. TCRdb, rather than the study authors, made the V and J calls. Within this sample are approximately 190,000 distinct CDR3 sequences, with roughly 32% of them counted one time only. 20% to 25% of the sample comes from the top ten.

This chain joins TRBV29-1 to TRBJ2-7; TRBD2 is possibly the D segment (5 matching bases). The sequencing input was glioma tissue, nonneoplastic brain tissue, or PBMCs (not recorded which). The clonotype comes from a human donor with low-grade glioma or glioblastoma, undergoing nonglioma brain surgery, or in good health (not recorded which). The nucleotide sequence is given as TGCAGCGGGCGGGCCCCGTTCAATGAGCAGTACTTC. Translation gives CSGRAPFNEQYF.